Described below is a single T cell receptor (beta chain) sequence and its context. The entry originates in a study of T-cell memory formation after mild COVID-19. Across the whole study: Among the donors, TCR clusters were largely specific to each donor.

TCRdb itself ran the 5' RACE reads through MiXCR, one entry per CDR3 protein. Among a few hundred thousand distinct CDR3 sequences listed, around a fifth were seen once. The sample comprised PBMCs or a T cell subset sorted from them (not recorded which). The TCR comes from an adult woman who had mild COVID-19 (a few samples of this study predate the infection). Cell type and time point are not known.

The CDR3 sequence is CASKTSGPYEQYF. For the CDR3, the DNA is TGTGCCAGCAAGACAAGCGGCCCCTACGAGCAGTACTTC. J is TRBJ2-7 and V is TRBV28; tentative D call: TRBD2 (5 bases). Germline values: CDR1 MDHEN, CDR2 SYDVKM. V was clipped by 7 bases and J by 2 bases, with 12 bases between them. This CDR3 has 13 residues.